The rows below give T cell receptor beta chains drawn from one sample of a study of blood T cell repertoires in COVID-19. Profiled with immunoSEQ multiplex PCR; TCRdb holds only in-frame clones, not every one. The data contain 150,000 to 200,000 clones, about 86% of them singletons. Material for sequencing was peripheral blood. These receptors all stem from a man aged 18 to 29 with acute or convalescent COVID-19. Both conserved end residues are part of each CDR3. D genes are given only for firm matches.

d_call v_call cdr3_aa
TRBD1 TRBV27 CASSSRDREEKLFF
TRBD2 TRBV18 CASSPPLRGGGNEQFF
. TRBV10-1 CASTWTLISYTF
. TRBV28 CACNRAGSGANVLTF
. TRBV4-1 CASSQILGATTRELFF
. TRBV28 CASSPLAASNQPQHF
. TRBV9 CASSVASQINYGYTF
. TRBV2 CASSEALDRGGQPQHF
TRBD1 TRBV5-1 CASSLAAGTGQEKLFF
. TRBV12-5 CASGLDGGYNEQFF
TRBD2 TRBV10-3 CAISSGGETQYF
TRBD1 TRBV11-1 CASSLGQGASNTEAFF
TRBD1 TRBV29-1 CSVGLTGDYGYTF
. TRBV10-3 CAISEGARANVLTF
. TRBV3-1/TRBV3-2 CASSQGGVTEAFF
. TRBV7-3 CASSPRRNTEAFF
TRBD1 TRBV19 CASSIDGGTGDEKLFF
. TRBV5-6 CASSLGTGLPQDTQYF
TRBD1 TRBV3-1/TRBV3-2 CASSHQGTGRGNTIYF
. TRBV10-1 CASSGASSGNTIYF
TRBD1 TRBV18 CASSLISSGQSNQPQHF
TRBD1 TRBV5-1 CASSLTTGQPQETQYF
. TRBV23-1 CASSRPGQIYGYTF
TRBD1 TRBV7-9 CASTRGQGAWDIQYF
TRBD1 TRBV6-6 CASTPFGTGVEALFF
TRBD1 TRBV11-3 CASSLESPTRQGLARNQPQHF
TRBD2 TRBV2 CARRGGGAGSETQYF
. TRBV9 CASSDSDTQYF
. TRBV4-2 CASSHPGREITEAFF
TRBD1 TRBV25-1 CASSGGQFSGNTIYF
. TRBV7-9 CASSPEQGLGYNEQFF
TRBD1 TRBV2 CASYKDRAGTQYF
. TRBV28 CASSSSQEPRNYGYTF
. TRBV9 CASSGLPGENIQYF
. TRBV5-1 CASSLLGFSDEQFF
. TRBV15 CATSRDGGGYEQYF
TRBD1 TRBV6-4 CASSRDRGAYNEQFF
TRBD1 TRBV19 CASRDLVGTGLRSNQPQHF
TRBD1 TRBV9 CASSPRTGMNTEAFF
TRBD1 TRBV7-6 CASSKRQGEGGSTEAFF
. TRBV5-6 CASMRVDSLTGELFF
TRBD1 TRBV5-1 CASSAGTGGDTEAFF
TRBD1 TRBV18 CASSPRDRGPNTEAFF
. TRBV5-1 CASSLSRQGQETQYF
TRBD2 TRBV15 CATSSRLAGGPIEQFF
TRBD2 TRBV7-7 CASSPGLGRDEQYF